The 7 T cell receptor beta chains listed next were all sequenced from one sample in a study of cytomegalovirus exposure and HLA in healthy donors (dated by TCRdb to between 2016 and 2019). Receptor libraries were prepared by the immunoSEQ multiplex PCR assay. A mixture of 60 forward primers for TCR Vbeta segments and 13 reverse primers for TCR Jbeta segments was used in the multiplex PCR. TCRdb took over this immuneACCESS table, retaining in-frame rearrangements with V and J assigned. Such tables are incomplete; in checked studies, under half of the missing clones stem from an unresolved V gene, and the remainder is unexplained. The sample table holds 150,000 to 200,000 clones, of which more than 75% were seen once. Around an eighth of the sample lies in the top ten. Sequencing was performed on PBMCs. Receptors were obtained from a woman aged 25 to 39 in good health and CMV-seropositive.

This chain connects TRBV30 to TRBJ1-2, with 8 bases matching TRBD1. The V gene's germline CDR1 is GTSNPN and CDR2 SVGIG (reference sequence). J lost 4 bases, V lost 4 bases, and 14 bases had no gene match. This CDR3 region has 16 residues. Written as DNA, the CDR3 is TGTGCCTGGACTCAGAGGACAGGGTACCGCTTCTATGGCTACACCTTC. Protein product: CAWTQRTGYRFYGYTF.

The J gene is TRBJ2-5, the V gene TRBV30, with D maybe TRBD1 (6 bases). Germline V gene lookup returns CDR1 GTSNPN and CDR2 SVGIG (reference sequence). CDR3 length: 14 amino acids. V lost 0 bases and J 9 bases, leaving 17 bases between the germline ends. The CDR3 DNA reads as TGTGCCTGGAGTGTCACAGGGTCCCGCCTCCCCCAGTACTTC. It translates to CAWSVTGSRLPQYF.

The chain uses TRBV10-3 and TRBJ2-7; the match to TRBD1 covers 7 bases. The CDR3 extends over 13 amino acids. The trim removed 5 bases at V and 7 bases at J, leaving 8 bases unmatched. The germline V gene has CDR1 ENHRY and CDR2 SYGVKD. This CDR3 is CAISLTGIIEQYF. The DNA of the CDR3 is TGTGCCATCAGTTTGACAGGGATAATTGAGCAGTACTTC.

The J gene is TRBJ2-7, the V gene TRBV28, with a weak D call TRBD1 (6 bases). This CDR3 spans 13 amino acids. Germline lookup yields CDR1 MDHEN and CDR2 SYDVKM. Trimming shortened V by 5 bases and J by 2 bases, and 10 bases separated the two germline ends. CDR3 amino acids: CASSHRDTYEQYF. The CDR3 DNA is TGTGCCAGCAGTCACCGGGACACCTACGAGCAGTACTTC.

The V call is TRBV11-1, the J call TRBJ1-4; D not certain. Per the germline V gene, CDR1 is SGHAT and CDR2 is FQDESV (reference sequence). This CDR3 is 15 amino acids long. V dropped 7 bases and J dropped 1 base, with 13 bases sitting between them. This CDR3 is CASTSGRGTNEKLFF. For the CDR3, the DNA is TGTGCCAGCACCTCTGGACGGGGAACTAATGAAAAACTGTTTTTT. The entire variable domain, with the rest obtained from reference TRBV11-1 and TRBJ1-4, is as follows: EAEVAQSPRYKITEKSQAVAFWCDPISGHATLYWYRQILGQGPELLVQFQDESVVDDSQLPKDRFSAERLKGVDSTLKIQPAELGDSAMYLCASTSGRGTNEKLFFGSGTQLSVL.

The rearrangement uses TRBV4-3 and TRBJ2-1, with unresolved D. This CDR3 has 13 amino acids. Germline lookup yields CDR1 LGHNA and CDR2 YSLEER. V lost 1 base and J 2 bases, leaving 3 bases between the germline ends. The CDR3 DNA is TGCGCCAGCAGCCAAGGAGCCTACAATGAGCAGTTCTTC. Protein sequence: CASSQGAYNEQFF.

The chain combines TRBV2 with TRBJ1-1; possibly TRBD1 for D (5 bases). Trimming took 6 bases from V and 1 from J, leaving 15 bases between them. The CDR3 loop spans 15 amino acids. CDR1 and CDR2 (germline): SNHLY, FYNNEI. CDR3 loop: CASSSTGQGNTEAFF. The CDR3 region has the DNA TGTGCCAGCAGCTCCACCGGGCAGGGGAACACTGAAGCTTTCTTT.